These 6 T cell receptor beta chains share one sample of origin, sequenced in a study of blood T cell repertoires in COVID-19. Sequencing was performed with immunoSEQ multiplex PCR; in TCRdb, only in-frame clones are kept and a portion is missing. The sample carries 200,000 to 250,000 clones, 88% recorded once. Material: PBMCs or T cells enriched from blood (not recorded which). These receptors all come from a woman aged 30 to 39 who had been exposed to COVID-19.

In this sample, this clone turned up a few times. The V and J genes are TRBV30 and TRBJ1-1; no clear D gene. The germline CDR1 and CDR2 sequences are GTSNPN and SVGIG (reference sequence). V lost 4 bases and J 5 bases, leaving 8 bases between the germline ends. This CDR3 is 11 amino acids long. This CDR3 reads CAWKLSTEAFF. In nucleotides, the CDR3 is TGTGCCTGGAAGTTGAGTACTGAAGCTTTCTTT.

V gene TRBV7-9 combines with J gene TRBJ2-1; possible D gene TRBD1, 7 bases. Trimming pared 5 bases from V and 4 bases from J, leaving 15 bases between. This CDR3 region has 15 residues. Germline V lookup: CDR1 SEHNR, CDR2 FQNEAQ (reference sequence). CDR3 nucleotides: TGTGCCAGCAGCCCCGCGGCAGGGGGGTACAATGAGCAGTTCTTC. Protein sequence: CASSPAAGGYNEQFF.

This clone came up many times. This chain connects TRBV5-6 to TRBJ2-5; 10 nucleotides line up with TRBD2. The CDR3 loop spans 16 amino acids. V lost 4 bases to trimming and J lost 2 bases; unmatched junction nucleotides: 8. Germline V lookup: CDR1 SGHDT, CDR2 YYEEEE. In nucleotides, the CDR3 is TGTGCCAGCAGCCTAGGGACTAGCGCCTCACAAGAGACCCAGTACTTC. This translates into CASSLGTSASQETQYF.

This chain links TRBV2 with TRBJ1-6; D is uncertain. Between the trimmed V and J ends, which lost 6 bases and 8 bases, there was a span of 11 bases. This CDR3 comprises 13 residues. Germline CDR1 reads SNHLY; CDR2 reads FYNNEI. For the CDR3, the DNA is TGTGCCAGCAGGTTGGCTGCTTATTCACCCCTCCACTTT. Protein sequence: CASRLAAYSPLHF.

The rearrangement uses TRBV11-1 and TRBJ2-7; TRBD1 aligns across 8 bases. CDR1 and CDR2 from the germline V gene are SGHAT and FQDESV (reference sequence). Trimming took 5 bases from V and 4 from J; bases not matched to a gene: 10. There are 15 residues in the CDR3. CDR3 in DNA: TGTGCCAGCAGCCACGACACAGGGGGGCGATACGAGCAGTACTTC. It yields the protein CASSHDTGGRYEQYF.

V gene TRBV7-9 combines with J gene TRBJ2-7; 12 bases line up with TRBD2. The V and J ends lost 1 base and 2 bases, in that order; junction bases with no gene match: 6. Germline-derived CDR1 and CDR2 are SEHNR and FQNEAQ (reference sequence). The CDR3 consists of 17 residues. This CDR3 reads CASSLEGGTSGPYEQYF. CDR3 coding DNA: TGTGCCAGCAGCTTAGAAGGGGGGACTAGCGGGCCCTACGAGCAGTACTTC.